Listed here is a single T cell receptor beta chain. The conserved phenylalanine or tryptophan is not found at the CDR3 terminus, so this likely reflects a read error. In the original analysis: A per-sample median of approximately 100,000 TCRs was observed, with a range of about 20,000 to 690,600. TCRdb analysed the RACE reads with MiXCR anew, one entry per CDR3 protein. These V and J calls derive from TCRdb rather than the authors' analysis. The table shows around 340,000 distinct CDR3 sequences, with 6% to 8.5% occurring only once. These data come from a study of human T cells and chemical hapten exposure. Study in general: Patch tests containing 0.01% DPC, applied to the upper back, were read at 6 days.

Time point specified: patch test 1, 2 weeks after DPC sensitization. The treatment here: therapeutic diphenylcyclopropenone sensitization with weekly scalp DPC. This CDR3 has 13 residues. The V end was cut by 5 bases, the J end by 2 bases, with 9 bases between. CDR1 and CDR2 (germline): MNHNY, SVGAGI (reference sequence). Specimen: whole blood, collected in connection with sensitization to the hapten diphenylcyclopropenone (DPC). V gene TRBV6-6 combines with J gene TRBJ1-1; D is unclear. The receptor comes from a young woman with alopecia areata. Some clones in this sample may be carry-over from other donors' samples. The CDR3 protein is CASSIEHNTEAFI. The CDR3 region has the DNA TGTGCCAGCAGTATAGAGCACAACACTGAAGCTTTCATT.